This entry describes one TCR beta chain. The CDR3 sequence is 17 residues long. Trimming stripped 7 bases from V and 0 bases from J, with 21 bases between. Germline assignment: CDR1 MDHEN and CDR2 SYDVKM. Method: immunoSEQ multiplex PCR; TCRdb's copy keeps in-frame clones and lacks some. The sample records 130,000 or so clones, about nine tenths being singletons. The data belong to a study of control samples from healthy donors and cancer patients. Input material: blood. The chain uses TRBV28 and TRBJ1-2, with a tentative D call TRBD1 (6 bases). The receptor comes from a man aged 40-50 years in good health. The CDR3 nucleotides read TGTGCCAGCAAAAAGTCCGGGGGCTTATTGGCTAACTATGGCTACACCTTC. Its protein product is CASKKSGGLLANYGYTF.